Presented here are 29 T cell receptor beta chains from one specimen sequenced in a study of vaccination and CD4 T cells after COVID-19. These TCRs' antigens remain unknown. Described treatment: approximately 9-day PBMC culture with coronavirus spike peptide pools or control peptides (ViraFEST assay). Cultured CD4+ T-cell DNA underwent Oncomine TCR Beta short-read sequencing. MiXCR, run by TCRdb on the PCR reads, gives a single entry per CDR3 protein. This repertoire shows about 22,000 distinct CDR3 sequences, 30% to 35% found once; its top ten account for around 11%. Sequenced sample: cultured CD4+ T cells from blood. The receptors were sampled from a human donor with COVID-19.

By sample share, this clonotype is medium-sized (0.01 to 0.1%). The chain recombines TRBV7-2 with TRBJ2-7; the match to TRBD2 covers 12 bases. The V and J ends lost 5 bases and 11 bases, in that order; junction bases with no gene match: 13. This CDR3 has 15 residues. The germline gives CDR1 SGHTA, CDR2 FQGNSA. The CDR3 region is CASSERLAGDRTKYF. CDR3 bases: TGTGCCAGCAGCGAACGACTAGCGGGGGACCGTACTAAGTACTTC.

The chain links TRBV7-2 to TRBJ2-7; no reliable D call. Germline V gene lookup returns CDR1 SGHTA and CDR2 FQGNSA. V gave up 3 bases and J gave up 0 bases, with 6 bases separating them. The CDR3 length is 13 residues. CDR3 sequence reads: CASSFPPSYEQYF. The CDR3 DNA sequence: TGTGCCAGCAGCTTCCCCCCCTCCTACGAGCAGTACTTC.

This clonotype has just a few counts. V and J are TRBV20-1 and TRBJ2-3; 10 bases agree with TRBD1. Per germline, CDR1 DFQATT and CDR2 SNEGSKA (reference sequence). Trimming removed 6 bases from V and 6 bases from J; junction bases left unmatched: 9. The CDR3 length is 14 residues. The CDR3 region is CSATDRGRADTQYF. The DNA for the CDR3 is TGCAGTGCAACCGACAGGGGGCGTGCGGATACGCAGTATTTT.

The table lists this clonotype with a few counts. The V call is TRBV7-8, the J call TRBJ2-2; D assignment may be TRBD1 or TRBD2 (5 bases each). There are 15 residues in the CDR3. Per germline, CDR1 SGHVS and CDR2 FQNEAQ. V lost 1 base and J 7 bases, leaving 13 bases between the germline ends. CDR3 nucleotide sequence: TGTGCCAGCAGCTTAGTTAACGGGGCCGGCGGGGAGCTGTTTTTT. It codes for CASSLVNGAGGELFF.

A few counts support this clonotype. This chain links TRBV7-2 with TRBJ2-3; 9 bases match TRBD2. V was clipped by 3 bases and J by 0 bases; unmatched bases: 1. Per the germline V gene, CDR1 is SGHTA and CDR2 is FQGNSA. The CDR3 is 15 residues long. CDR3 bases: TGTGCCAGCAGCTTGAGCGGGGGGAGCACAGATACGCAGTATTTT. This translates into CASSLSGGSTDTQYF.

The chain has TRBV20-1 and TRBJ1-1, with a possible D match to TRBD1 (5 bases). The V end lost 3 bases, the J end lost 5 bases, and 7 bases lay between the germline ends. Germline-derived CDR1 and CDR2 are DFQATT and SNEGSKA (reference sequence). The CDR3 extends over 11 amino acids. The CDR3 is CSASEGTEAFF. The CDR3 nucleotides are TGCAGTGCTAGCGAGGGGACTGAAGCTTTCTTT.

The chain recombines TRBV6-5 with TRBJ1-2, with D maybe TRBD1 (6 bases). The CDR3 is made up of 14 amino acids. Germline lookup yields CDR1 MNHEY and CDR2 SVGAGI. V was pared by 0 bases and J by 8 bases, with 13 bases between. In DNA, the CDR3 is TGTGCCAGCAGTTACTCGACAGGACTCGGAGGCTACACCTTC. The encoded protein is CASSYSTGLGGYTF.

This clonotype showed up just a few times. V and J are TRBV12-5 and TRBJ2-2; 8 bases match TRBD1. Germline V gene sequence: CDR1 LGHNT, CDR2 FRNRAP. The CDR3 sequence is 14 residues long. The V segment lost 7 bases and the J segment 4 bases; nucleotides outside the gene matches: 5. As DNA, the CDR3 is TGTGCTAGTGCCCCGGACAGGGTCACCGGGGAGCTGTTTTTT. The encoded protein is CASAPDRVTGELFF.

The chain recombines TRBV5-1 with TRBJ1-5; no reliable D call. Germline V gives CDR1 SGHRS, CDR2 YFSETQ. Deletions cut 0 bases from V and 1 base from J, with 8 bases between. This CDR3 contains 15 residues. CDR3 sequence (DNA): TGCGCCAGCAGCTTGGGTCCGGGGAGCAATCAGCCCCAGCATTTT. This translates into CASSLGPGSNQPQHF.

This clonotype was observed a few times. The V call is TRBV6-1, the J call TRBJ2-3; the D gene is possibly TRBD2 (7 bases). The V gene lost 6 bases and the J gene lost 1 base, with 20 bases spanning the gap. Germline CDR1 and CDR2: MNHNS and SASEGT. The CDR3 sequence is 17 residues long. CDR3 sequence reads: CASSPGEGVVGTDTQYF. In nucleotides, the CDR3 is TGTGCCAGCAGCCCCGGGGAGGGGGTGGTTGGCACAGATACGCAGTATTTT.

About this clonotype itself: The junction differs from germline at one of its ends, possibly a read error. The CDR3 sequence: CTSSTSSYEQYF. The CDR3 coding sequence is TGTACCAGTAGTACGAGCTCCTACGAGCAGTACTTC. The rearrangement links TRBV19 to TRBJ2-7; D gene uncertain. The CDR3 sequence is 12 residues long. CDR1 is LNHDA, CDR2 SQIVND, per germline (reference sequence).

This clonotype appeared a single time. This rearrangement joins TRBV28 to TRBJ1-2; D gene unclear. The CDR3 sequence is 12 residues long. Per germline, CDR1 MDHEN and CDR2 SYDVKM. Trimming took 2 bases from V and 5 from J, leaving 6 bases between them. The chain's CDR3 is CASSLSQYGYTF. In DNA form, the CDR3 reads TGTGCCAGCAGTTTAAGTCAGTATGGCTACACCTTC.

This clonotype has only a few counts. This sequence joins TRBV27 and TRBJ1-2, with 11 bases lining up with TRBD1. Germline values: CDR1 MNHEY, CDR2 SMNVEV (reference sequence). This CDR3 is 14 amino acids long. V lost 5 bases to trimming and J lost 7 bases; unmatched junction nucleotides: 6. The CDR3 bases are TGTGCCAGCAGTCCAAGGACAGGGGGCCTTGGCTACACCTTC. Residues: CASSPRTGGLGYTF.

This clonotype was found a few times. This chain connects TRBV2 to TRBJ2-3, with 11 positions matching TRBD2. With 10 bases clipped from V and 5 bases from J, the junction kept 8 bases outside the gene matches. CDR1 SNHLY and CDR2 FYNNEI come from the germline V gene. CDR3 size: 14 residues. CDR3 coding DNA: TGTGCCATTGATAGCGGGGGGGCCGTAGATACGCAGTATTTT. It is translated as CAIDSGGAVDTQYF.

Only a few counts were recorded for this clonotype. This chain links TRBV7-2 with TRBJ2-2; TRBD2 matches 8 bases. The CDR3 runs 19 residues. V lost 2 bases and J lost 6; bases outside the gene matches: 17. Germline V gene data show CDR1 as SGHTA and CDR2 as FQGNSA. CDR3 amino acids: CASSLLTGGRIIGPGELFF. For the CDR3, the DNA is TGTGCCAGCAGCTTACTGACGGGGGGGCGAATTATTGGCCCCGGGGAGCTGTTTTTT. The variable domain in full, with the rest retrieved from reference TRBV7-2 and TRBJ2-2, is GAGVSQSPSNKVTEKGKDVELRCDPISGHTALYWYRQSLGQGLEFLIYFQGNSAPDKSGLPSDRFSAERTGGSVSTLTIQRTQQEDSAVYLCASSLLTGGRIIGPGELFFGEGSRLTVL.

This clonotype has just a few counts. The V call is TRBV20-1, the J call TRBJ1-3; TRBD1 matches at 7 bases. The CDR3 contains 17 residues. Per the germline V gene, CDR1 is DFQATT and CDR2 is SNEGSKA (reference sequence). The junction had 8 bases not matched to a gene; V was cut back by 0 bases and J by 0 bases. In DNA, the CDR3 is TGCAGTGCTAGAGATTTCGGGCAGGGGGTCTCTGGAAACACCATATATTTT. Residues: CSARDFGQGVSGNTIYF.

This clonotype was found a few times. The chain recombines TRBV21-1 with TRBJ2-5; TRBD1 reflects the table's D call only, with no check against the DNA. TRBV21-1 is labeled a pseudogene. The CDR3 length is 13 residues. The DNA of the CDR3 is TGTGCCAGCACCCAACCGGGCCAAGAGACCCAGTACTTC. The encoded protein is CASTQPGQETQYF.

A few counts support this clonotype. The CDR3 region is CASSLVSGTKNEKLFF. CDR3 DNA: TGTGCCAGCAGCTTAGTTTCTGGCACCAAAAATGAAAAACTGTTTTTT. V and J are TRBV7-9 and TRBJ1-4; D is undetermined. Germline V CDR1 and CDR2: SEHNR, FQNEAQ (reference sequence). The CDR3 totals 16 residues. The V gene lost 1 base and the J gene lost 5 bases, with 14 bases spanning the gap.

The J gene is TRBJ2-2, the V gene TRBV5-4; 8 bases match TRBD2. With V trimmed by 3 bases and J by 4 bases, 5 bases remained unmatched. The CDR3 is 15 residues long. Germline values: CDR1 SGHNT, CDR2 YYREEE (reference sequence). This chain's CDR3 is CASSSAGGPTGELFF. The CDR3 nucleotides are TGTGCCAGCAGCTCGGCGGGGGGACCCACCGGGGAGCTGTTTTTT. Complete variable domain (other parts from reference TRBV5-4 and TRBJ2-2): ETGVTQSPTHLIKTRGQQVTLRCSSQSGHNTVSWYQQALGQGPQFIFQYYREEENGRGNFPPRFSGLQFPNYSSELNVNALELDDSALYLCASSSAGGPTGELFFGEGSRLTVL.

This clonotype was counted a few times. This sequence joins TRBV7-2 and TRBJ1-1, with D maybe TRBD1 (6 bases). In germline, CDR1 is SGHTA, CDR2 FQGNSA. The CDR3 spans 14 residues. Trimming took off 5 bases at V and 0 bases at J, with 10 bases between the two ends. CDR3 residues: CASSPGHVNTEAFF. The CDR3 region has the DNA TGTGCCAGCAGCCCGGGACACGTGAACACTGAAGCTTTCTTT. Full variable domain (remainder filled in from reference TRBV7-2 and TRBJ1-1): GAGVSQSPSNKVTEKGKDVELRCDPISGHTALYWYRQSLGQGLEFLIYFQGNSAPDKSGLPSDRFSAERTGGSVSTLTIQRTQQEDSAVYLCASSPGHVNTEAFFGQGTRLTVV.

This clonotype occurred a few times. J is TRBJ2-5 and V is TRBV6-2 or TRBV6-3; possible D gene TRBD2, 5 bases. The CDR3 has 13 residues. Trimming removed 5 bases from V and 9 bases from J, with 16 bases in between. Germline V lookup: CDR1 MNHEY, CDR2 SVGEGT. The CDR3 loop reads CASSHGVSGAQYF. CDR3 nucleotide sequence: TGTGCCAGCAGTCATGGGGTCTCCGGGGCCCAGTACTTC.

V usage is TRBV6-1 and J usage is TRBJ2-6, with 12 bases aligning to TRBD1. The CDR3 has 19 residues. The J segment lost 2 bases and the V segment lost 6 bases, leaving 11 bases of the junction unmatched. CDR1 MNHNS and CDR2 SASEGT come from the germline V gene. The CDR3 is CASSRIPGQGAPGANVLTF. CDR3 DNA: TGTGCCAGCAGCCGCATTCCGGGACAGGGGGCTCCTGGGGCCAACGTCCTGACTTTC.

The chain carries TRBV28 and TRBJ1-5; D possibly corresponds to TRBD1 (5 bases). The CDR3 is 17 amino acids. Trimming left V 6 bases short and J 2 bases short, with 20 bases between. Germline V gene data show CDR1 as MDHEN and CDR2 as SYDVKM. CDR3: CASSVVLGVGGNQPQHF. The CDR3 region has the DNA TGTGCCAGCAGCGTGGTTCTCGGGGTAGGGGGCAATCAGCCCCAGCATTTT. Filled out from reference TRBV28 and TRBJ1-5, the complete variable domain reads DVKVTQSSRYLVKRTGEKVFLECVQDMDHENMFWYRQDPGLGLRLIYFSYDVKMKEKGDIPEGYSVSREKKERFSLILESASTNQTSMYLCASSVVLGVGGNQPQHFGDGTRLSIL.

This chain joins TRBV7-8 and TRBJ2-1; TRBD1 might be the D (6 bases). V was trimmed by 5 bases and J by 9 bases, leaving 17 bases between them. Germline V lookup: CDR1 SGHVS, CDR2 FQNEAQ. The CDR3 totals 14 residues. In nucleotides, the CDR3 is TGTGCCAGCAGCCCAGCATGGCAGGGGTTTGAGCAGTTCTTC. Translating gives CASSPAWQGFEQFF.

This chain joins TRBV11-1 and TRBJ2-3, with 13 positions matching TRBD2. Germline CDR1 SGHAT, CDR2 FQDESV (reference sequence). The CDR3 runs to 18 residues. The V gene end was trimmed by 5 bases and the J gene end by 6 bases; junction bases not matched to a gene: 14. The CDR3 sequence is CASSLGGSTSGGADTQYF. The CDR3 region has the DNA TGTGCCAGCAGCCTAGGCGGGAGCACTAGCGGGGGGGCCGATACGCAGTATTTT.

The table lists this clonotype with a few counts. The rearrangement links TRBV11-2 to TRBJ1-2, with D possibly matching TRBD1 (6 bases). Trimming took 1 base from V and 7 from J, leaving 22 bases between them. CDR3 size: 17 residues. CDR1 SGHAT and CDR2 FQNNGV come from the germline V gene. The CDR3 region is CASSLGLWSGGEGGYTF. The CDR3 region has the DNA TGTGCCAGCAGCTTAGGGCTATGGTCCGGGGGCGAGGGTGGCTACACCTTC.

There are a few counts of this clonotype. The chain combines TRBV19 with TRBJ2-5; 9 bases are shared with TRBD1. The CDR3 is made up of 14 amino acids. The V segment lost 2 bases and the J segment 6 bases; nucleotides outside the gene matches: 4. CDR1 is LNHDA and CDR2 is SQIVND in the germline V gene (reference sequence). CDR3 loop: CASSITGQGKTQYF. DNA of the CDR3: TGTGCCAGTAGTATAACGGGACAGGGTAAGACCCAGTACTTC. Together with reference TRBV19 and TRBJ2-5, the CDR3 gives the full variable domain: DGGITQSPKYLFRKEGQNVTLSCEQNLNHDAMYWYRQDPGQGLRLIYYSQIVNDFQKGDIAEGYSVSREKKESFPLTVTSAQKNPTAFYLCASSITGQGKTQYFGPGTRLLVL.

This clonotype has a handful of counts. This chain connects TRBV11-2 to TRBJ1-5; the D is unclear. Germline CDR1 is SGHAT and CDR2 is FQNNGV. V lost 3 bases and J lost 0, with 12 bases in between. This CDR3 is 16 amino acids long. The CDR3 DNA is TGTGCCAGCAGCTTGGCGATCAGAAATAGCAATCAGCCCCAGCATTTT. Translating it yields CASSLAIRNSNQPQHF.

V usage is TRBV2 and J usage is TRBJ1-6; tentative D call: TRBD1 (5 bases). The CDR3 extends over 15 amino acids. Germline CDR1 is SNHLY and CDR2 is FYNNEI. V lost 2 bases and J 7 bases, leaving 12 bases between the germline ends. The CDR3 nucleotides are TGTGCCAGCAGTGAAAGGGCAGGGCAAAATTCACCCCTCCACTTT. Amino acids: CASSERAGQNSPLHF.